This TCR beta chain was sequenced during a study of molecular identifiers for immune sequencing clone quantification. Germline CDR1 MNHEY, CDR2 SVGEGT. The V gene end was trimmed by 4 bases and the J gene end by 3 bases; junction bases not matched to a gene: 3. The CDR3 sequence is 16 residues long. Naive CD8 T cells were FACS-sorted by CD8+CD4-CCR7+CD45RA+ markers. TCRdb passed the PCR reads through MiXCR, listing each CDR3 protein once. This table holds 460,000 or so distinct CDR3 sequences, less than 30% found once. This receptor was obtained from a human donor in good health. Some libraries in this study had Jurkat cell RNA spiked in. This rearrangement joins TRBV6-2 or TRBV6-3 to TRBJ2-2; 12 bases line up with TRBD2. What was sequenced was naive CD8+ T cells from blood, with Jurkat cell RNA spiked in. Subset: FACS-sorted CD8+CD4-CCR7+CD45RA+ naive T cells. In nucleotides, the CDR3 is TGTGCCAGCAGTTCCCTAGCGGGGGGGTACACCGGGGAGCTGTTTTTT. Translation gives CASSSLAGGYTGELFF.